Detailed here is one TCR beta chain. Its antigen is unidentified. This sequence may be a read error, since a much larger clone differs from it by one base. The entry originates in a study of T-cell reconstitution after alpha-beta-depleted transplantation in children. Findings of the study overall: Several hundred rapidly expanded clones from non-depleted graft cells reportedly supplied alpha-beta T cells about two months post-transplant. One year post-transplant, T-cell counts and diversity were largely derived from T cells produced anew. Recipient T cells and thymic progenitors that survived gave rise to the high TCRbeta diversity observed at day 60 in some patients.

Unique molecular identifiers tagged the TCRbeta library. From the PCR reads, TCRdb called clonotypes with MiXCR, one entry per CDR3 protein. The sample consists of 250,000 to 300,000 distinct CDR3 sequences, around a tenth of them appearing once. The sample here was peripheral blood, taken 180 days after TCRalphabeta/CD19-depleted stem cell transplant. This sequence originates from a male patient between 2 and 10 years old who had a stem cell transplant for chronic granulomatous disease, so the T cells may come from the graft donor.

The CDR3 sequence is CASSLMRGYEQSF. CDR3 DNA: TGTGCCAGCAGCTTGATGAGGGGCTACGAGCAGTCCTTC. This chain links TRBV7-8 with TRBJ2-7; D possibly matches TRBD1 or TRBD2 (5 bases each). The CDR3 is 13 amino acids. Germline V gene sequence: CDR1 SGHVS, CDR2 FQNEAQ.